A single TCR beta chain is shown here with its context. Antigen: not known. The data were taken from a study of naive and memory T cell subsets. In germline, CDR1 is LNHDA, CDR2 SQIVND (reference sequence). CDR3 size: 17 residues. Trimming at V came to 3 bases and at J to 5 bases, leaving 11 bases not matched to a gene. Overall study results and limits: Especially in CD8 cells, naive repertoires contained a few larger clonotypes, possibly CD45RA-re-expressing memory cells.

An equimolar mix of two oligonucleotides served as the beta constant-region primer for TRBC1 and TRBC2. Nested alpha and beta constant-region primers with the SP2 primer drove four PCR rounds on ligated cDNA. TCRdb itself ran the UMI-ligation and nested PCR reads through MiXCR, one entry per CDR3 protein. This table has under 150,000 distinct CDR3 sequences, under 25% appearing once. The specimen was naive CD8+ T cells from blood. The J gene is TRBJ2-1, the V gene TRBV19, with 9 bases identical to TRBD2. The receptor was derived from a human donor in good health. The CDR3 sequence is CASSIRVAGVKNNEQFF. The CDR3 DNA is TGTGCCAGTAGTATTCGAGTAGCGGGAGTGAAAAACAATGAGCAGTTCTTC.